Following are 5 T cell receptor beta chains from one sample sequenced in a study of T cell responses to AZD1222 COVID-19 vaccine. Sequencing was performed with immunoSEQ multiplex PCR; in TCRdb, only in-frame clones are kept and a portion is missing. The table has around 130,000 clones, about nine tenths seen once; the top ten hold roughly 1.5%. Sequenced material: peripheral blood, taken on day 0 of AZD1222 vaccination. The source of these receptors is an adult in good health.

This clone has only one observation. This sequence joins TRBV3-1 (or the pseudogene TRBV3-2) and TRBJ2-1, with D unresolved. Germline CDR1 and CDR2: LGHDT and YNNKEL (reference sequence). V shed 3 bases and J shed 10 bases, with 7 bases lying between them. The CDR3 length is 11 residues. In nucleotides, the CDR3 is TGTGCCAGCAGCCAGGTGAGGGAGCAGTTCTTC. It is translated as CASSQVREQFF.

The chain uses TRBV29-1 and TRBJ2-7, with 8 nucleotides matching TRBD2. CDR1 and CDR2 from the germline V gene are SQVTM and ANQGSEA. The CDR3 is 14 amino acids. Losses at the gene ends were 6 bases for V and 0 bases for J; bases not matched to a gene: 7. The CDR3 DNA reads TGCAGCGTCCGATTAGCGGGGAACTCCTACGAGCAGTACTTC. Translating gives CSVRLAGNSYEQYF.

This clone has only a few counts. The genes are TRBV7-9 and TRBJ1-2, with 7 nucleotides matching TRBD1. CDR3 length: 15 residues. The V segment lost 5 bases and the J segment 6 bases; nucleotides outside the gene matches: 12. Per germline, CDR1 SEHNR and CDR2 FQNEAQ (reference sequence). CDR3 in DNA: TGTGCCAGCAGCCATGACAGGGAGGAATCCCATGGCTACACCTTC. Encoded protein: CASSHDREESHGYTF.

The chain recombines TRBV10-3 with TRBJ1-1; D is possibly TRBD1 (6 bases). CDR3 length equals 13 residues. Germline V gene sequence: CDR1 ENHRY, CDR2 SYGVKD. Deletions cut 10 bases from V and 1 base from J, with 13 bases between. This chain's CDR3 is CATQGQTNTEAFF. For the CDR3, the DNA is TGTGCCACCCAGGGACAAACGAACACTGAAGCTTTCTTT.

V gene TRBV9 combines with J gene TRBJ2-3; D uncertain. Trimming took 0 bases from V and 5 from J, leaving 4 bases between them. The germline V gene encodes CDR1 SGDLS and CDR2 YYNGEE. The CDR3 has 12 residues. The CDR3 coding sequence is TGTGCCAGCAGCGTAGGGGTAGATACGCAGTATTTT. Amino acids: CASSVGVDTQYF. Full variable domain (rest looked up from reference TRBV9 and TRBJ2-3): DSGVTQTPKHLITATGQRVTLRCSPRSGDLSVYWYQQSLDQGLQFLIQYYNGEERAKGNILERFSAQQFPDLHSELNLSSLELGDSALYFCASSVGVDTQYFGPGTRLTVL.